Below, 7 T cell receptor beta chains from the same sample are listed, as sequenced in a study of blood T cell repertoires in COVID-19. The assay was immunoSEQ multiplex PCR, and TCRdb's table has in-frame clones only and misses some. The table has around 100,000 clones, just over 90% seen once. Sequencing was carried out using peripheral blood. All receptors come from a man between 45 and 60 years old with active COVID-19.

This clone showed up just once. This sequence joins TRBV4-2 and TRBJ2-1; 11 bases align to TRBD2. This CDR3 contains 19 residues. Germline V CDR1 and CDR2: LGHNA, YNFKEQ. The V segment lost 3 bases and the J segment 7 bases; nucleotides outside the gene matches: 17. CDR3 coding DNA: TGTGCCAGCAGCCAGGATTGGACTAGCGGGTTCCCAAGTGAAAATGAGCAGTTCTTC. It is translated as CASSQDWTSGFPSENEQFF.

This clone was observed a few times. The gene calls are TRBV7-6 and TRBJ2-5; TRBD2 matches at 9 bases. This CDR3 is 16 amino acids long. CDR1 SGHVS and CDR2 FNYEAQ come from the germline V gene. Trimming removed 6 bases from V and 4 bases from J; junction bases left unmatched: 12. In DNA, the CDR3 is TGTGCCAGCAGGCCTTTAGCGGGAGCGGATATAGAGACCCAGTACTTC. Encoded protein: CASRPLAGADIETQYF.

The chain recombines TRBV7-2 with TRBJ2-5; 12 bases fit TRBD2. Trimming removed 3 bases from V and 3 bases from J; junction bases left unmatched: 5. Germline V gene data show CDR1 as SGHTA and CDR2 as FQGNSA. CDR3 length: 16 residues. CDR3 DNA sequence: TGTGCCAGCAGCTTCCCTAGCGGGGGGGCCGAAGAGACCCAGTACTTC. Residues: CASSFPSGGAEETQYF.

V and J are TRBV11-2 and TRBJ2-1; TRBD2 aligns across 12 bases. Germline values: CDR1 SGHAT, CDR2 FQNNGV. The CDR3 extends over 19 amino acids. The trim removed 5 bases at V and 1 base at J, leaving 12 bases unmatched. Here the CDR3 reads CASSLRFSSGGGSYNEQFF. In DNA, the CDR3 is TGTGCCAGCAGCCTCCGTTTCTCTAGCGGGGGGGGTTCCTACAATGAGCAGTTCTTC. Complete variable domain (other parts from reference TRBV11-2 and TRBJ2-1): EAGVAQSPRYKIIEKRQSVAFWCNPISGHATLYWYQQILGQGPKLLIQFQNNGVVDDSQLPKDRFSAERLKGVDSTLKIQPAKLEDSAVYLCASSLRFSSGGGSYNEQFFGPGTRLTVL.

Here the CDR3 reads CASSLTGGSYEQYF. Written as DNA, the CDR3 is TGTGCCAGTAGTCTGACAGGGGGAAGCTACGAGCAGTACTTC. The chain carries TRBV19 and TRBJ2-7; 9 bases match TRBD1. After removal of 5 bases from V and 3 bases from J, the junction contained 5 bases not matched to a gene. CDR1 and CDR2 (germline): LNHDA, SQIVND (reference sequence). This CDR3 has 14 amino acids.

The CDR3 DNA sequence: TGTGCCAGCAGAAGCCAGGGATTAGGCAATCAGCCCCAGCATTTT. Amino acid sequence: CASRSQGLGNQPQHF. The chain uses TRBV6-6 and TRBJ1-5; D may be TRBD1 (5 bases). The CDR3 consists of 15 residues. Germline V lookup: CDR1 MNHNY, CDR2 SVGAGI (reference sequence). The V end was cut by 6 bases, the J end by 2 bases, with 14 bases between.

The V call is TRBV24-1, the J call TRBJ2-1; 9 bases line up with TRBD1. The germline V gene has CDR1 KGHDR and CDR2 SFDVKD. V lost 7 bases and J lost 6; bases outside the gene matches: 9. The CDR3 is 15 amino acids. CDR3 in amino acids: CATSRGQGNFNEQFF. CDR3 in DNA: TGTGCCACCAGCCGGGGACAGGGCAATTTCAATGAGCAGTTCTTC.